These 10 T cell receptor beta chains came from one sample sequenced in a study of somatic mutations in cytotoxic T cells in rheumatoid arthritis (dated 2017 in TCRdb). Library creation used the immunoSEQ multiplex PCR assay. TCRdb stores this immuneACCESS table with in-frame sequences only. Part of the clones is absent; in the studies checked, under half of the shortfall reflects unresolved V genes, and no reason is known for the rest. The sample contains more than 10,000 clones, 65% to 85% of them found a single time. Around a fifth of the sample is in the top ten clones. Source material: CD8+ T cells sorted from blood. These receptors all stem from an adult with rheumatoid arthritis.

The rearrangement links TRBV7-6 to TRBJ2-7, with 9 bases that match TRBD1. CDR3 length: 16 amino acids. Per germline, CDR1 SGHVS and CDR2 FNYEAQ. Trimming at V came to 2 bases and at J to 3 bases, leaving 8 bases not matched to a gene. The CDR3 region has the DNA TGTGCCAGCAGCTTAAGTCAATGGGACAGGGTCTACGAGCAGTACTTC. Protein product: CASSLSQWDRVYEQYF.

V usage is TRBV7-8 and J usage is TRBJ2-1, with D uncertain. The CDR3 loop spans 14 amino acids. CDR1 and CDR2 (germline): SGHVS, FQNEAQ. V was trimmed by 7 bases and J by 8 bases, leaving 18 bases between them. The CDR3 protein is CASKTYFTSYEQFF. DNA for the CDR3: TGTGCCAGCAAGACTTATTTCACAAGCTATGAGCAGTTCTTC.

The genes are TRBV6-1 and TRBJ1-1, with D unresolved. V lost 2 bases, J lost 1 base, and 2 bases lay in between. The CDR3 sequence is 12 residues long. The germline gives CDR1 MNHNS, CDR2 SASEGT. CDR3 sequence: CASSEQNTEAFF. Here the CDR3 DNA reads TGTGCCAGCAGTGAACAGAACACTGAAGCTTTCTTT.

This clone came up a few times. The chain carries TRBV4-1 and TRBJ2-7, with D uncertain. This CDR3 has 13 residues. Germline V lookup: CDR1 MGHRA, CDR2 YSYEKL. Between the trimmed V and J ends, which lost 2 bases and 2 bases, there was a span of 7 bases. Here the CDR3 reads CASSQQSTYEQYF. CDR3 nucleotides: TGCGCCAGCAGCCAACAGAGTACCTACGAGCAGTACTTC.

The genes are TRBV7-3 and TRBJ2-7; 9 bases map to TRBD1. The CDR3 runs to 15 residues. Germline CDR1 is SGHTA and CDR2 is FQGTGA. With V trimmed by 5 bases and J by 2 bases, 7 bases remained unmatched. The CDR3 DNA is TGTGCCAGCAGCGTAGGGACAGGGAACGCCTACGAGCAGTACTTC. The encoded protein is CASSVGTGNAYEQYF.

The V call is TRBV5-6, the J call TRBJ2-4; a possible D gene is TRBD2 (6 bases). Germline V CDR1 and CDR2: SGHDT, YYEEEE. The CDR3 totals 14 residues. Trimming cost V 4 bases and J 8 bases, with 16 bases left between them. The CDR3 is CASSTGLSSDIQYF. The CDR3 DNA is TGTGCCAGCAGCACGGGACTTTCTTCGGACATTCAGTACTTC.

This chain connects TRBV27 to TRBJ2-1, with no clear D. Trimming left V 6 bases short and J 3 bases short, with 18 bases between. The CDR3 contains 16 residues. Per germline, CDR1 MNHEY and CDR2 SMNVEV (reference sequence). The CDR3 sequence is CASRPSPDPFYNEQFF. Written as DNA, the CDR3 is TGTGCCAGCAGACCCTCCCCTGACCCTTTCTACAATGAGCAGTTCTTC.

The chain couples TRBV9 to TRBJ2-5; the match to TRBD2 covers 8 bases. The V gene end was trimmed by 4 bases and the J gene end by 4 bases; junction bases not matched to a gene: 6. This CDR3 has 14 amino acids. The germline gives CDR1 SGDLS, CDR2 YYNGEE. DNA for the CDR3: TGTGCCAGCAGCAGCGGGAGTAGCGTAGAGACCCAGTACTTC. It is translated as CASSSGSSVETQYF. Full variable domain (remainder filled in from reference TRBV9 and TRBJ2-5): DSGVTQTPKHLITATGQRVTLRCSPRSGDLSVYWYQQSLDQGLQFLIQYYNGEERAKGNILERFSAQQFPDLHSELNLSSLELGDSALYFCASSSGSSVETQYFGPGTRLLVL.

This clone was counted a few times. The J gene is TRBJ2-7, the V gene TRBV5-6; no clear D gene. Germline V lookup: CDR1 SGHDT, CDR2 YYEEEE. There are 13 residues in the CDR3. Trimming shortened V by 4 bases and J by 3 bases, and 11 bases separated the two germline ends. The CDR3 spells CASSPGRSYEQYF. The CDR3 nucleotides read TGTGCCAGCAGCCCCGGACGGAGCTACGAGCAGTACTTC.

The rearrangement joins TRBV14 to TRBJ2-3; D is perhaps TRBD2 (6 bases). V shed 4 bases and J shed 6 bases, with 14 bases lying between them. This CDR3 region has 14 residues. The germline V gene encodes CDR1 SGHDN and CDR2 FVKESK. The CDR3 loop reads CASSLRDFADTQYF. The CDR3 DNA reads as TGTGCCAGCAGCCTCCGGGACTTCGCGGATACGCAGTATTTT.